Detailed here is one T cell receptor beta chain. Its antigen is not known. Method: immunoSEQ multiplex PCR; TCRdb's copy keeps in-frame clones and lacks some. The sample records about 90,000 clones, around 86% being singletons. This CDR3 has 13 residues. The V and J ends lost 5 bases and 5 bases respectively, with 12 bases between them. Germline loops: CDR1 SGHAT, CDR2 FQNNGV. The data are from a study of T cell responses to AZD1222 COVID-19 vaccine. Regarding the study as a whole: Epitopes outside B.1.351 and B.1.1.7 mutated regions reportedly drew nearly half of spike TCRs.

The chain carries TRBV11-2 and TRBJ2-5; D is unclear. The receptor was isolated from an adult in good health. Sequencing used peripheral blood, obtained on day 0 of AZD1222 vaccination. The CDR3 bases are TGTGCCAGCAGCAAAAATGCCGTCGAGACCCAGTACTTC. Translated: CASSKNAVETQYF. The whole variable domain, remainder taken from reference TRBV11-2 and TRBJ2-5, is EAGVAQSPRYKIIEKRQSVAFWCNPISGHATLYWYQQILGQGPKLLIQFQNNGVVDDSQLPKDRFSAERLKGVDSTLKIQPAKLEDSAVYLCASSKNAVETQYFGPGTRLLVL.